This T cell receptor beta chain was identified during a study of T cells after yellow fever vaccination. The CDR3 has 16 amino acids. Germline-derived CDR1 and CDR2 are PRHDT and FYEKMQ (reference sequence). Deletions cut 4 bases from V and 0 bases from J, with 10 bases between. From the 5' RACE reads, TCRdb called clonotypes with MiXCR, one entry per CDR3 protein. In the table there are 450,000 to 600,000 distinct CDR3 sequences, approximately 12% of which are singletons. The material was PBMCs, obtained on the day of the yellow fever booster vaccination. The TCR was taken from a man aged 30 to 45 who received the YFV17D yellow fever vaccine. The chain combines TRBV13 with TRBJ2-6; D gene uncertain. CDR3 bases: TGTGCCAGCAGCTCCACTAAGAGCTCTGGGGCCAACGTCCTGACTTTC. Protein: CASSSTKSSGANVLTF.